This T cell receptor beta chain was captured in a study of identical twins. TCRdb redid the calling of the 5' RACE reads with MiXCR, one entry per CDR3 protein. The sample carries 1.5 million or so distinct CDR3 sequences, under 35% recorded once. Material for sequencing was cord blood. This sequence originates from a newborn girl in good health.

CDR3 nucleotide sequence: TGCAGTGCTAGAGCGGGGACAGGGGTAGGAACTGAAGCTTTCTTT. Its protein is CSARAGTGVGTEAFF. The chain uses TRBV20-1 and TRBJ1-1, with 10 bases matching TRBD1. CDR1 DFQATT and CDR2 SNEGSKA come from the germline V gene (reference sequence). The CDR3 length is 15 residues. Trimming at V came to 1 base and at J to 5 bases, leaving 7 bases not matched to a gene.